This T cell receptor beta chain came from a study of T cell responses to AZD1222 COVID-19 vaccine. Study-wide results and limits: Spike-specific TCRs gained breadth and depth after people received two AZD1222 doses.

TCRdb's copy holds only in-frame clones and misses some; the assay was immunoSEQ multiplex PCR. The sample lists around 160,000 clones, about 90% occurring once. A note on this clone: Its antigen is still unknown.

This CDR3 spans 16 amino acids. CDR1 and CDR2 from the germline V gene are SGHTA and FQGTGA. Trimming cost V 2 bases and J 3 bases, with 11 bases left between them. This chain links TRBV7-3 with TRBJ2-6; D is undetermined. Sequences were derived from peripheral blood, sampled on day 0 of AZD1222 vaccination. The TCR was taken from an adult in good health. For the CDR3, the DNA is TGTGCCAGCAGCTTAGGCCCCTCCAGTGGGGCCAACGTCCTGACTTTC. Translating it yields CASSLGPSSGANVLTF.